This passage covers 25 T cell receptor beta chains from one sample sequenced in a study of blood T cell repertoires in COVID-19. Only in-frame clones appear in the TCRdb table, and some are missing; sequencing was by immunoSEQ multiplex PCR. The table lists about 350,000 clones, roughly 90% of them singletons. The sequenced sample was peripheral blood. These receptors were taken from a woman in her fifties or sixties with COVID-19, enrolled during active disease.

The chain is built from TRBV2 and TRBJ1-6; 10 bases are shared with TRBD1. CDR1 and CDR2 (germline): SNHLY, FYNNEI. The junction had 7 bases not matched to a gene; V was cut back by 5 bases and J by 6 bases. The CDR3 totals 16 residues. CDR3 sequence (DNA): TGTGCCAGCAGTAACCGGGACAGGGGCCCTAATTCACCCCTCCACTTT. This translates into CASSNRDRGPNSPLHF.

This clone has a single count. V gene TRBV5-1 combines with J gene TRBJ1-2; weak D call: TRBD1 (5 bases). V dropped 0 bases and J dropped 7 bases, with 22 bases sitting between them. The CDR3 length is 17 residues. CDR1 and CDR2 from the germline V gene are SGHRS and YFSETQ. The CDR3 nucleotides read TGCGCCAGCAGCTTGGAGTTGACCCGGAGTCAAAGGGGTGGCTACACCTTC. It is translated as CASSLELTRSQRGGYTF.

The chain carries TRBV28 and TRBJ1-6; D is ambiguous. The V end was cut by 3 bases, the J end by 9 bases, with 18 bases between. Germline lookup yields CDR1 MDHEN and CDR2 SYDVKM. The CDR3 has 16 residues. CDR3 sequence: CASSFRFAVVGSPLHF. CDR3 nucleotide sequence: TGTGCCAGCAGTTTTAGGTTCGCGGTCGTAGGTTCACCCCTCCACTTT.

The gene calls are TRBV24-1 and TRBJ2-3, with D perhaps matching TRBD1 (6 bases). The CDR3 extends over 14 amino acids. CDR1 and CDR2 (germline): KGHDR, SFDVKD. V was shortened by 4 bases and J by 3 bases, with 10 bases between the two germline ends. CDR3 amino acids: CATSDRTATDTQYF. The CDR3 DNA sequence: TGTGCCACCAGTGACCGGACAGCAACAGATACGCAGTATTTT.

The J gene is TRBJ2-2, the V gene TRBV28; 9 bases line up with TRBD2. V lost 6 bases, J lost 4 bases, and 6 bases stayed unmatched. The length of the CDR3 is 15 residues. Germline assignment: CDR1 MDHEN and CDR2 SYDVKM. The CDR3 sequence: CASRAGGHGTGELFF. Written as DNA, the CDR3 is TGTGCCAGCAGGGCGGGGGGGCACGGCACCGGGGAGCTGTTTTTT.

The V and J genes are TRBV18 and TRBJ2-7; 8 bases align to TRBD2. The CDR3 length is 17 residues. Germline V gives CDR1 KGHSH, CDR2 LQKENI. Losses at the gene ends were 0 bases for V and 7 bases for J; bases not matched to a gene: 14. CDR3 residues: CASSPPAWLTGGQEQYF. In DNA, the CDR3 is TGTGCCAGCTCACCACCGGCCTGGTTAACGGGGGGGCAAGAGCAGTACTTC. Variable domain in full (rest from reference TRBV18 and TRBJ2-7): NAGVMQNPRHLVRRRGQEARLRCSPMKGHSHVYWYRQLPEEGLKFMVYLQKENIIDESGMPKERFSAEFPKEGPSILRIQQVVRGDSAAYFCASSPPAWLTGGQEQYFGPGTRLTVT.

This clone was observed once. V gene TRBV19 combines with J gene TRBJ1-6; D perhaps matches TRBD1 (6 bases). Per the germline V gene, CDR1 is LNHDA and CDR2 is SQIVND (reference sequence). The CDR3 spans 15 residues. The V gene lost 5 bases and the J gene lost 10 bases, with 18 bases spanning the gap. CDR3 loop: CASSSWDTRESPLHF. Written as DNA, the CDR3 is TGTGCCAGTAGTTCTTGGGACACCCGTGAGTCACCCCTCCACTTT.

The CDR3 sequence is CASSLYRTGSSSYNSPLHF. The CDR3 DNA is TGTGCCAGCAGCCTCTACCGGACAGGCTCGAGCTCCTATAATTCACCCCTCCACTTT. This chain uses TRBV7-8 with TRBJ1-6, with TRBD1 matching 7 bases. CDR1 is SGHVS and CDR2 is FQNEAQ in the germline V gene. The length of the CDR3 is 19 residues. J was trimmed by 0 bases and V by 5 bases; bases with no gene match: 13.

The chain carries TRBV5-5 and TRBJ2-7; no firm D call. CDR3 length equals 14 residues. The germline V gene encodes CDR1 SGHKS and CDR2 YYEKEE (reference sequence). V was clipped by 4 bases and J by 0 bases, with 11 bases between them. The CDR3 sequence is CASSRDSTSYEQYF. CDR3 bases: TGTGCCAGCAGCCGTGACTCAACCTCCTACGAGCAGTACTTC.

The rearrangement joins TRBV6-5 to TRBJ2-1; TRBD2 is a possible D gene (5 bases). Germline V gives CDR1 MNHEY, CDR2 SVGAGI. Trimming cost V 6 bases and J 7 bases, with 19 bases left between them. CDR3 length: 15 amino acids. The CDR3: CASRYLDSSENEQFF. In DNA, the CDR3 is TGTGCCAGCAGATACCTGGACTCGTCTGAAAATGAGCAGTTCTTC.

This clone is a singleton in its sample. The chain combines TRBV11-1 with TRBJ2-5; 14 bases agree with TRBD2. CDR3 size: 15 residues. In germline, CDR1 is SGHAT, CDR2 FQDESV (reference sequence). V shed 5 bases and J 5 bases; nucleotides not matched to a gene: 4. CDR3 in amino acids: CASSRLAGGLETQYF. The CDR3 nucleotides read TGTGCCAGCAGCAGACTAGCGGGGGGGCTCGAGACCCAGTACTTC.

This chain connects TRBV14 to TRBJ2-1; D is uncertain. The CDR3 consists of 12 residues. Germline CDR1 is SGHDN and CDR2 is FVKESK. V lost 6 bases and J 4 bases, leaving 7 bases between the germline ends. CDR3 amino acids: CASSRVYNEQFF. In nucleotides, the CDR3 is TGTGCCAGCAGTCGAGTGTACAATGAGCAGTTCTTC. The entire variable domain, with the rest obtained from reference TRBV14 and TRBJ2-1, is as follows: EAGVTQFPSHSVIEKGQTVTLRCDPISGHDNLYWYRRVMGKEIKFLLHFVKESKQDESGMPNNRFLAERTGGTYSTLKVQPAELEDSGVYFCASSRVYNEQFFGPGTRLTVL.

This clone was seen only once. The chain recombines TRBV6-5 with TRBJ1-1, with D uncertain. The V gene's germline CDR1 is MNHEY and CDR2 SVGAGI. The CDR3 has 12 residues. The germline V and J ends were trimmed by 6 bases and 6 bases, with 11 bases remaining between them. The chain's CDR3 is CASRSFTAEAFF. In DNA, the CDR3 is TGTGCCAGCAGGTCCTTTACGGCTGAAGCTTTCTTT.

A few counts support this clone. The chain joins TRBV27 to TRBJ1-2, with D possibly TRBD1 on 5 matching bases. CDR1 and CDR2 from the germline V gene are MNHEY and SMNVEV (reference sequence). CDR3 length: 14 amino acids. V shed 2 bases and J shed 5 bases, with 12 bases lying between them. CDR3 loop: CASSLSGGGYGYTF. The CDR3 nucleotides read TGTGCCAGCAGTTTAAGCGGTGGGGGGTATGGCTACACCTTC.

The rearrangement links TRBV24-1 to TRBJ2-7, with 7 bases aligning to TRBD1. The germline gives CDR1 KGHDR, CDR2 SFDVKD. This CDR3 has 14 residues. J lost 6 bases, V lost 2 bases, and 6 bases had no gene match. CDR3 nucleotide sequence: TGTGCCACCAGTGATTCGAATACAGGGGCCGAGCAGTACTTC. Translation gives CATSDSNTGAEQYF.

This clone was seen only a few times. This chain joins TRBV12-5 and TRBJ2-1; D is undetermined. Trimming removed 0 bases from V and 0 bases from J, with 9 bases in between. Germline V CDR1 and CDR2: LGHNT, FRNRAP. This CDR3 is built from 16 residues. The CDR3 sequence is CASGLVVSRSYNEQFF. The CDR3 DNA sequence: TGTGCTAGTGGTTTGGTTGTGTCCCGCTCCTACAATGAGCAGTTCTTC.

The chain combines TRBV7-9 with TRBJ1-2; D not certain. The germline gives CDR1 SEHNR, CDR2 FQNEAQ (reference sequence). The V end lost 5 bases, the J end lost 4 bases, and 11 bases lay between the germline ends. The CDR3 consists of 13 residues. CDR3 residues: CASSGTPFYGYTF. CDR3 sequence (DNA): TGTGCCAGCAGCGGTACACCTTTCTATGGCTACACCTTC.

The chain recombines TRBV14 with TRBJ1-5; D is unclear. The CDR3 has 13 residues. Trimming shortened V by 3 bases and J by 4 bases, and 7 bases separated the two germline ends. Germline V CDR1 and CDR2: SGHDN, FVKESK. The CDR3 nucleotides are TGTGCCAGCAGCCAGGGGAGGAATCAGCCCCAGCATTTT. This translates into CASSQGRNQPQHF.

The chain links TRBV6-6 to TRBJ1-1, with 9 bases lining up with TRBD1. Germline V gene lookup returns CDR1 MNHNY and CDR2 SVGAGI (reference sequence). The CDR3 is made up of 14 amino acids. The ends lost 2 bases at V and 3 bases at J; junction bases unmatched: 1. The CDR3 bases are TGTGCCAGCAGTTACAGACAGGGGGACACTGAAGCTTTCTTT. This sequence encodes CASSYRQGDTEAFF.

The CDR3 here is CASSSTGTVNTEAFF. DNA of the CDR3: TGCGCCAGCAGCTCAACCGGGACAGTGAACACTGAAGCTTTCTTT. This chain links TRBV5-1 with TRBJ1-1; 7 bases align to TRBD1. Germline V gene lookup returns CDR1 SGHRS and CDR2 YFSETQ. This CDR3 region has 15 residues. The V and J ends lost 3 bases and 0 bases, in that order; junction bases with no gene match: 5.

The chain is built from TRBV5-1 and TRBJ1-4, with 8 nucleotides matching TRBD1. The germline gives CDR1 SGHRS, CDR2 YFSETQ. V lost 4 bases, J lost 3 bases, and 8 bases stayed unmatched. The CDR3 runs to 16 residues. The CDR3 nucleotides are TGCGCCAGCAGCGAGGACAGGGCCCTCGCTAATGAAAAACTGTTTTTT. Translated, it gives CASSEDRALANEKLFF. The full variable domain, with the rest looked up from reference TRBV5-1 and TRBJ1-4, is KAGVTQTPRYLIKTRGQQVTLSCSPISGHRSVSWYQQTPGQGLQFLFEYFSETQRNKGNFPGRFSGRQFSNSRSEMNVSTLELGDSALYLCASSEDRALANEKLFFGSGTQLSVL.

The V gene is TRBV28, the J gene TRBJ1-5, with D possibly TRBD1 on 6 matching bases. CDR1 is MDHEN, CDR2 SYDVKM, per germline. Trimming cost V 6 bases and J 2 bases, with 17 bases left between them. This CDR3 comprises 16 residues. The DNA of the CDR3 is TGTGCCAGCAGCCTATCCAGGGGAACGGGCAATCAGCCCCAGCATTTT. This sequence encodes CASSLSRGTGNQPQHF.

V gene TRBV19 combines with J gene TRBJ1-2; D ambiguous. The V gene lost 6 bases and the J gene lost 7 bases, with 18 bases spanning the gap. Germline V gene data show CDR1 as LNHDA and CDR2 as SQIVND (reference sequence). CDR3 length equals 14 residues. In nucleotides, the CDR3 is TGTGCCAGTAGGATTAGCGGCCTCAAGGGTGGCTACACCTTC. It encodes CASRISGLKGGYTF.

A note on this clone: A clone one base away is much larger, so this may be a read error. The V gene is TRBV13, the J gene TRBJ1-1, with D uncertain. The CDR3 totals 13 residues. Trimming stripped 0 bases from V and 1 base from J, with 3 bases between. Germline V gives CDR1 PRHDT, CDR2 FYEKMQ (reference sequence). CDR3 region: CASSLGGNTEAFF. CDR3 DNA: TGTGCCAGCAGCTTAGGCGGGAACACTGAAGCTTTCTTT.

The rearrangement uses TRBV27 and TRBJ1-6, with 7 bases aligning to TRBD1. The CDR3 consists of 14 residues. The germline V gene encodes CDR1 MNHEY and CDR2 SMNVEV (reference sequence). V trimming: 6 bases; J trimming: 7 bases; junction bases outside the gene matches: 6. This CDR3 reads CASSPGTANSPLHF. As DNA, the CDR3 is TGTGCCAGCAGCCCCGGGACAGCCAATTCACCCCTCCACTTT.